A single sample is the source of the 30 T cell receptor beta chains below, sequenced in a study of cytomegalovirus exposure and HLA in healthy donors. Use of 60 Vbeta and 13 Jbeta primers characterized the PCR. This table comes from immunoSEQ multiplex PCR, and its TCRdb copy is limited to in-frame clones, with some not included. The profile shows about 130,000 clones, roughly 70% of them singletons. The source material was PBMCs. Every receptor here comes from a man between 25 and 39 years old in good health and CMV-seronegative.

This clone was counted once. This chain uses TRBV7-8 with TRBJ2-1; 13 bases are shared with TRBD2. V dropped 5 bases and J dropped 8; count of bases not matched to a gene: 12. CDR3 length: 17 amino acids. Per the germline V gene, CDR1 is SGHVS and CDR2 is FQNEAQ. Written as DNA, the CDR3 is TGTGCCAGCAGCCCACGACTAGCGGGAGGCCCTTTCGATGAGCAGTTCTTC. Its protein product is CASSPRLAGGPFDEQFF.

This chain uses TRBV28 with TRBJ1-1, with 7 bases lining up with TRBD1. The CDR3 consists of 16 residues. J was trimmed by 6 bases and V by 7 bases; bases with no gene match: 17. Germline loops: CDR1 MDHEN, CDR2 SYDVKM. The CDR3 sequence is CASTTTGRGVMPEAFF. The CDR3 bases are TGTGCCAGCACTACGACCGGCAGGGGGGTAATGCCTGAAGCTTTCTTT.

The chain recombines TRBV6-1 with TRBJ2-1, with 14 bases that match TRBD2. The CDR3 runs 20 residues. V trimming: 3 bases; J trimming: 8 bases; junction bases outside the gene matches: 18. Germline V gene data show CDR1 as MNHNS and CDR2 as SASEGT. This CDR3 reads CASSDWTSGGNGGGFDEQFF. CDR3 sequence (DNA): TGTGCCAGCAGTGACTGGACTAGCGGGGGGAATGGGGGGGGGTTCGATGAGCAGTTCTTC.

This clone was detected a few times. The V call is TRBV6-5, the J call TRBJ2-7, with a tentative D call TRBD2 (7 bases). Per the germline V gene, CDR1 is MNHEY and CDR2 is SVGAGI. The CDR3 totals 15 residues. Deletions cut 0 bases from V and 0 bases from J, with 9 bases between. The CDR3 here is CASSYSGGASYEQYF. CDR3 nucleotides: TGTGCCAGCAGTTACTCGGGGGGGGCCTCCTACGAGCAGTACTTC.

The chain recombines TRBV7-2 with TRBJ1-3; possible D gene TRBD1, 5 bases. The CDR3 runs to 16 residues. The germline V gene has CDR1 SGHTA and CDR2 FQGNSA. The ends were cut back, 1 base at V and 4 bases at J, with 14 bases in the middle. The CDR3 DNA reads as TGTGCCAGCAGCTTAGGTCAGGCCCAGGGAGGAAACACCATATATTTT. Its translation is CASSLGQAQGGNTIYF.

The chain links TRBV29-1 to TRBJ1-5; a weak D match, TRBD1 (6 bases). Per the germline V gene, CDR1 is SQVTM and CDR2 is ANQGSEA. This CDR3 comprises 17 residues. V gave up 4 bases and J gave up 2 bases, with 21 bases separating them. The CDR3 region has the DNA TGCAGCGTTGGGGGCACTCTACACAGGGATGGCAATCAGCCCCAGCATTTT. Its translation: CSVGGTLHRDGNQPQHF.

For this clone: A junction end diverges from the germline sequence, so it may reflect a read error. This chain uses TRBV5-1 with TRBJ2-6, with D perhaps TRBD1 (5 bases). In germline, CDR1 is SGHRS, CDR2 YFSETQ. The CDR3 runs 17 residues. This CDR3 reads CASSLAATTSGANGLTF. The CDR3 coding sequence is TGCGCCAGCAGCTTGGCCGCGACAACCTCTGGGGCCAACGGCCTGACTTTC.

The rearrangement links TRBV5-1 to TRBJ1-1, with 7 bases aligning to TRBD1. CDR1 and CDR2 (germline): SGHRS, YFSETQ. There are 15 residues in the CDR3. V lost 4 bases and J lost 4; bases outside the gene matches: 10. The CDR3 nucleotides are TGCGCCAGCAGCCCCGGACAGGCGGGGATCACTGAAGCTTTCTTT. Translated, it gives CASSPGQAGITEAFF.

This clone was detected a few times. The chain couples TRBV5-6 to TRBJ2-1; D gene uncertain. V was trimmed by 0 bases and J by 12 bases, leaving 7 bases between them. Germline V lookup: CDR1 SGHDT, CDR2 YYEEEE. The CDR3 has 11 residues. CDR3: CASSLESGQFF. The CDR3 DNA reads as TGTGCCAGCAGCTTGGAGTCGGGGCAGTTCTTC.

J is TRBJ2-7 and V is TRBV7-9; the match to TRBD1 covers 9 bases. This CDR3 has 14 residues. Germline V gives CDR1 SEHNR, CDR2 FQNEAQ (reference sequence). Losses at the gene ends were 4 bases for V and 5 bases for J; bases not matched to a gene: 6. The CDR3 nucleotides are TGTGCCAGCAGCTCGGGACAGGGCAACGACGAGCAGTACTTC. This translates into CASSSGQGNDEQYF.

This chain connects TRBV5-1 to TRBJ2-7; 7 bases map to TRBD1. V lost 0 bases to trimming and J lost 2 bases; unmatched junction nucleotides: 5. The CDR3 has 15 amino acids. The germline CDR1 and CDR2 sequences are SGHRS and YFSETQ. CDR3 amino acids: CASSLAVQGPYEQYF. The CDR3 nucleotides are TGCGCCAGCAGCTTGGCCGTACAGGGGCCCTACGAGCAGTACTTC. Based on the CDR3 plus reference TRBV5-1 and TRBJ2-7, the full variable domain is KAGVTQTPRYLIKTRGQQVTLSCSPISGHRSVSWYQQTPGQGLQFLFEYFSETQRNKGNFPGRFSGRQFSNSRSEMNVSTLELGDSALYLCASSLAVQGPYEQYFGPGTRLTVT.

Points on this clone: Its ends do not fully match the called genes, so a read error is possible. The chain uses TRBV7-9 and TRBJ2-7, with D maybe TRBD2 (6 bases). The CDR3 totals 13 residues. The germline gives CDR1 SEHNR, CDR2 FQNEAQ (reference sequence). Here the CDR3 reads CASGTPSSHEQYF. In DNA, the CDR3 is TGTGCCAGCGGGACTCCCAGCTCCCACGAGCAGTACTTC.

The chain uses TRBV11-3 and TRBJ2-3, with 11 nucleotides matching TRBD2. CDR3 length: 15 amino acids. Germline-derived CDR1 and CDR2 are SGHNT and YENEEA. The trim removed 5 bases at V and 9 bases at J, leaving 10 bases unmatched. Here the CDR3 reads CASSQGASGGKTQYF. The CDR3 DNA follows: TGTGCCAGCAGCCAAGGGGCTAGCGGGGGGAAGACGCAGTATTTT.

CDR3 coding DNA: TGTGCCTGGAGCCCCCTGGGCGATCAGCCCCAGCATTTT. Protein product: CAWSPLGDQPQHF. This sequence joins TRBV30 and TRBJ1-5; D not resolved. Per the germline V gene, CDR1 is GTSNPN and CDR2 is SVGIG (reference sequence). Trimming shortened V by 3 bases and J by 5 bases, and 11 bases separated the two germline ends. This CDR3 is built from 13 residues.

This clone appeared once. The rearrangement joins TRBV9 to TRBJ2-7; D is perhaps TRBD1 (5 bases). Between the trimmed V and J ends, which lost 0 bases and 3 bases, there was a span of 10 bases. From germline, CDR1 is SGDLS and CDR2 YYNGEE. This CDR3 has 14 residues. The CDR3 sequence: CASSVAGQGYEQYF. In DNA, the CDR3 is TGTGCCAGCAGCGTAGCAGGGCAGGGCTACGAGCAGTACTTC.

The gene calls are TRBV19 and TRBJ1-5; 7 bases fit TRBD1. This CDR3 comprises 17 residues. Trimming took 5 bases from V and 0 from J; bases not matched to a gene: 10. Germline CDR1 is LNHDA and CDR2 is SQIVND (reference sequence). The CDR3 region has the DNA TGTGCCAGTAGTCCTAACAGGGGACACATTAGCAATCAGCCCCAGCATTTT. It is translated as CASSPNRGHISNQPQHF.

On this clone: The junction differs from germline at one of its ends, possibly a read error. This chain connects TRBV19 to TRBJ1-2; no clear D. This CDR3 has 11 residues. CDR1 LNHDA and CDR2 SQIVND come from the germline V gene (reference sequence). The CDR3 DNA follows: TGTGCCAGTAGTATAGGGCGGAGCTCCTTCTTC. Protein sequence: CASSIGRSSFF. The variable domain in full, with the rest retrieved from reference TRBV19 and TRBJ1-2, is DGGITQSPKYLFRKEGQNVTLSCEQNLNHDAMYWYRQDPGQGLRLIYYSQIVNDFQKGDIAEGYSVSREKKESFPLTVTSAQKNPTAFYLCASSIGRSSFFGSGTRLTVV.

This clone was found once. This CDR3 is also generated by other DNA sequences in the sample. The CDR3 reads CASSLNEQFF. The CDR3 coding sequence is TGTGCCAGCAGTCTCAATGAGCAGTTCTTC. The V and J genes are TRBV6-1 and TRBJ2-1; D is ambiguous. Germline CDR1 reads MNHNS; CDR2 reads SASEGT. Deletions cut 5 bases from V and 6 bases from J, with 2 bases between. This CDR3 comprises 10 residues.

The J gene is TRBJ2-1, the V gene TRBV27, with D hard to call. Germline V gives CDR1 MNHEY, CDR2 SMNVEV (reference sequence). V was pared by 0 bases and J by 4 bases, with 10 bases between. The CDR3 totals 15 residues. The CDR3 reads CASSLSAKQYNEQFF. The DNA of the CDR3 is TGTGCCAGCAGTTTATCCGCCAAACAATACAATGAGCAGTTCTTC.

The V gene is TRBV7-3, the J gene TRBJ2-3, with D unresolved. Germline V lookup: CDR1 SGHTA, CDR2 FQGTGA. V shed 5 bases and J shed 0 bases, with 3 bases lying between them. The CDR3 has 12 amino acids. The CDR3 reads CASSPSTDTQYF. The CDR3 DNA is TGTGCCAGCAGCCCGAGCACAGATACGCAGTATTTT. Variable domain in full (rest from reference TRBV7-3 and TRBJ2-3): GAGVSQTPSNKVTEKGKYVELRCDPISGHTALYWYRQSLGQGPEFLIYFQGTGAADDSGLPNDRFFAVRPEGSVSTLKIQRTERGDSAVYLCASSPSTDTQYFGPGTRLTVL.

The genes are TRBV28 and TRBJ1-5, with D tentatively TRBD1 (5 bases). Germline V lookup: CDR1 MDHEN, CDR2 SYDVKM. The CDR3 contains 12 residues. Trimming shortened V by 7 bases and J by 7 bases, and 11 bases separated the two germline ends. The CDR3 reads CASTPAGQPQHF. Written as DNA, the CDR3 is TGTGCCAGCACCCCCGCAGGGCAGCCCCAGCATTTT.

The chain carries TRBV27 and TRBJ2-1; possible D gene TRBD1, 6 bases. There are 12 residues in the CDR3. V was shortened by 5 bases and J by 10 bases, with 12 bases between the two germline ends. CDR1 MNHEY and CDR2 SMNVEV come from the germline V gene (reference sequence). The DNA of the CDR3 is TGTGCCAGCAGTGCGTTTGGGACAGAGCAGTTCTTC. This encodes CASSAFGTEQFF.

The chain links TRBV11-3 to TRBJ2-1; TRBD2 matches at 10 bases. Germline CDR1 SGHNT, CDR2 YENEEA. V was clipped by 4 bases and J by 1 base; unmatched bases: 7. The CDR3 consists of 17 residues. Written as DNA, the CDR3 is TGTGCCAGCAGCTCTTCTAGCGGGGGCTTTTCCTACAATGAGCAGTTCTTC. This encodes CASSSSSGGFSYNEQFF.

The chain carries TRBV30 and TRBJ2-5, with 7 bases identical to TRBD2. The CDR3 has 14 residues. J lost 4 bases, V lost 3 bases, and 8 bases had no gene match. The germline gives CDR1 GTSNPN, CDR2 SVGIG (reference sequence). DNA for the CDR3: TGTGCCTGGAGGCTCCCTAGCGGCGGAGAGACCCAGTACTTC. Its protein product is CAWRLPSGGETQYF.

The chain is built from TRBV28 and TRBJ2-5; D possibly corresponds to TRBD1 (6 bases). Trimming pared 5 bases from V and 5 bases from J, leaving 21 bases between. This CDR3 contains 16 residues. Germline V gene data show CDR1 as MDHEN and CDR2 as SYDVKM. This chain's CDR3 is CASSPGQQGLGETQYF. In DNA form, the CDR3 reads TGTGCCAGCAGTCCGGGCCAACAGGGCCTTGGGGAGACCCAGTACTTC.

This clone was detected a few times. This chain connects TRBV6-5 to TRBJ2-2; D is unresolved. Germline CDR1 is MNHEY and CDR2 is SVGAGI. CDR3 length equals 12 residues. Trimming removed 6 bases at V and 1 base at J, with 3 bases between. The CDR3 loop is CASSRNTGELFF. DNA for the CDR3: TGTGCCAGCAGCCGGAACACCGGGGAGCTGTTTTTT.

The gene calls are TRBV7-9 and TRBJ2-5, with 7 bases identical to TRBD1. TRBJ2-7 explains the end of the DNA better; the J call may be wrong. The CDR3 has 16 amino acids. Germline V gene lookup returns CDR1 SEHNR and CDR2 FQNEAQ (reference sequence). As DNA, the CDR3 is TGTGCCAGCAGCTTAGACGACAGGGCCGAGGGCTACGAGCAGTACTTC. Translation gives CASSLDDRAEGYEQYF.

The CDR3 nucleotides read TGTGCCAGCAGCTTCGAACTAATAGTAATCGACGAGCAGTACTTC. Its translation: CASSFELIVIDEQYF. The chain uses TRBV5-5 and TRBJ2-7; D gene ambiguous. There are 15 residues in the CDR3. Germline-derived CDR1 and CDR2 are SGHKS and YYEKEE (reference sequence). V gave up 2 bases and J gave up 5 bases, with 17 bases separating them. Looking up the rest from reference TRBV5-5 and TRBJ2-7 gives the full variable domain: DAGVTQSPTHLIKTRGQQVTLRCSPISGHKSVSWYQQVLGQGPQFIFQYYEKEERGRGNFPDRFSARQFPNYSSELNVNALLLGDSALYLCASSFELIVIDEQYFGPGTRLTVT.

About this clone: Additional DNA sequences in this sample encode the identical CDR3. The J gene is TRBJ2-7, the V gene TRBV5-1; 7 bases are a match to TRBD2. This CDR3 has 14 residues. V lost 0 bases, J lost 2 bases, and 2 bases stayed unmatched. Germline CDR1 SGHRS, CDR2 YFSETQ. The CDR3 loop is CASSLAAGPYEQYF. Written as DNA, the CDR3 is TGCGCCAGCAGCTTGGCAGCGGGGCCCTACGAGCAGTACTTC.

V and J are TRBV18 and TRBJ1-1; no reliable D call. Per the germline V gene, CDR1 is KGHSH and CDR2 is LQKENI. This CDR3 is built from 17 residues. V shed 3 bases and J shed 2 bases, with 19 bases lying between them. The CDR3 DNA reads TGTGCCAGCTCACCTACCGTCCGGCGGCGACTAAACACTGAAGCTTTCTTT. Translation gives CASSPTVRRRLNTEAFF.